This TCR beta chain derives from a study of blood T cell repertoires in COVID-19. Study at large: Samples came from the United States, Italy and Spain, spanning acute and convalescent COVID-19. The cDNA or gDNA used as material had been derived from T cells, B-cell-depleted T cells, or PBMCs.

Germline V gene sequence: CDR1 MDHEN, CDR2 SYDVKM. There are 14 residues in the CDR3. V lost 6 bases, J lost 3 bases, and 7 bases stayed unmatched. Assay: immunoSEQ multiplex PCR; the TCRdb copy retains only in-frame clones and omits some. Of roughly 300,000 clones listed, nearly 90% are singletons. This receptor was taken from a woman in her 30s with COVID-19, enrolled during active disease. Sequenced material: peripheral blood. The V and J genes are TRBV28 and TRBJ1-2; 7 bases match TRBD1. The CDR3 nucleotides are TGTGCCAGCAGCCCTCGGGGGACAGACTATGGCTACACCTTC. It specifies CASSPRGTDYGYTF.